This is a list of T cell receptor beta chains from one sample in a study of T cells in Graves' hyperthyroidism and ophthalmopathy. TCRdb reanalysed the multiplex PCR reads using MiXCR and keeps one entry per CDR3 protein. The table shows 500,000 to 550,000 distinct CDR3 sequences, with about 20% occurring only once. The specimen sequenced was blood. These receptor sequences come from a man in his forties with Graves' ophthalmopathy. CDR3s include the opening cysteine and the closing phenylalanine or tryptophan. D genes are given only for firm matches. Clone sizes are given selectively: once, few, many, or a class where the clone is expanded.

d_gene	v_gene	j_gene	abundance	len	CDR3nt	CDR3aa
-	TRBV7-8	TRBJ2-1	few	14	TGTGCCAGCAGCCCGCTTACGACTGGGGGTGAGCAGTTCTTC	CASSPLTTGGEQFF
-	TRBV14	TRBJ2-7	few	14	TGTGCCAGCAGCCAGATGACAGCGACATACGAGCAGTACTTC	CASSQMTATYEQYF
-	TRBV20-1	TRBJ1-4	-	13	TGCAGTGCTAGTTATGCGGGCGTTGAAAAACTGTTTTTT	CSASYAGVEKLFF
-	TRBV28	TRBJ1-1	many	14	TGTGCCAGCAGTTTACCCCACCTTACGGGGGAAGCTTTCTTT	CASSLPHLTGEAFF
-	TRBV7-9	TRBJ2-7	many	14	TGTGCCAGCAGAGCCGCGCCTGAACGATCCGAGCAGTACTTC	CASRAAPERSEQYF
-	TRBV20-1	TRBJ1-1	many	14	TGCAGTGCTACCCACGGACCTAAGAACACTGAAGCTTTCTTT	CSATHGPKNTEAFF
-	TRBV20-1	TRBJ1-1	few	13	TGCAGTGCTAGAGTTGCACCGGGGACTGGTGCTTTCTTT	CSARVAPGTGAFF
-	TRBV20-1	TRBJ2-1	few	12	TGCAGTGCGTCCCTGGAGGGAGATGAGCAGTTCTTC	CSASLEGDEQFF
-	TRBV12-3/TRBV12-4	TRBJ1-4	-	16	TGTGCCAGCAGCAGCTTTGGGAGGGGGTCTAATGAAAAACTGTTTTTT	CASSSFGRGSNEKLFF
TRBD2	TRBV27	TRBJ2-3	-	16	TGTGCCAGCAGTTACCAGGGACTAGCGGGGGGGAAGACGCAGTATTTT	CASSYQGLAGGKTQYF
TRBD1	TRBV5-1	TRBJ2-1	-	15	TGCGCCAGCAGCTTGGACAGGGGGCCCCACAATGAGCAGTTCTTC	CASSLDRGPHNEQFF
TRBD2	TRBV11-2	TRBJ2-1	-	19	TGTGCCAGCGGATACCCCCCTACCGGAACTAGCGGGACATTCAGTGAGCAGTTCTTC	CASGYPPTGTSGTFSEQFF
TRBD1	TRBV10-3	TRBJ1-2	-	14	TGTGCCATCAGGCCGGGACAGGGGAACTATGGCTACACCTTC	CAIRPGQGNYGYTF
-	TRBV6-2/TRBV6-3	TRBJ2-7	many	13	TGTGCCAGCAACCACGGGAACCCGCAGGAGCAGTACTTC	CASNHGNPQEQYF
TRBD2	TRBV20-1	TRBJ2-3	few	14	TGCAGTGCTGAGGGACTAGCGGAGATAGATACGCAGTATTTT	CSAEGLAEIDTQYF
-	TRBV7-6	TRBJ2-3	few	17	TGTGCCAGCAGCCAAAACCCCGGGACTGTAAGCACAGATACGCAGTATTTT	CASSQNPGTVSTDTQYF
TRBD2	TRBV10-3	TRBJ2-5	few	16	TGTGCCATCAGTGAGCCTGGAAGCGGGAGTGGCGAGACCCAGTACTTC	CAISEPGSGSGETQYF
TRBD1	TRBV20-1	TRBJ2-7	few	15	TGCAGTGCTAGAACAACGGGACAGGGGCAGGGCGAGCAGTACTTC	CSARTTGQGQGEQYF
-	TRBV7-2	TRBJ2-7	many	16	TGTGCCAGCAGCTTGGCACCCTGGCGGGGTACCTACGAGCAGTACTTC	CASSLAPWRGTYEQYF
-	TRBV12-3/TRBV12-4	TRBJ2-7	many	15	TGTGCCAGCAGTCCACAGGCCATAGGGTCCTACGAGCAGTACTTC	CASSPQAIGSYEQYF
-	TRBV25-1	TRBJ1-6	-	14	TGTGCCAGCAGTGATGGGAGAGGGCATTCACCCCTCCACTTT	CASSDGRGHSPLHF
-	TRBV9	TRBJ1-6	once	16	TGTGCCAGCAGCGCCGGGACCGAGATTGGTTTTTCACCCCTCCACTTT	CASSAGTEIGFSPLHF
-	TRBV6-1	TRBJ2-7	few	14	TGTGCCAGCAGTGCGGGGGGCTCCTTATACGAGCAGTACTTC	CASSAGGSLYEQYF
-	TRBV9	TRBJ1-2	-	12	TGTGCCAGCAGCGTAGCGGGGGGTGGCTACACCTTC	CASSVAGGGYTF
-	TRBV4-2	TRBJ2-7	few	15	TGTGCCAGCAGCCCCTCTTTGCGGGAAACCTACGAGCAGTACTTC	CASSPSLRETYEQYF
-	TRBV20-1	TRBJ2-7	few	15	TGCAGTGCTATATTGGTAGGGAGGAGCTCCTACGAGCAGTACTTC	CSAILVGRSSYEQYF
-	TRBV29-1	TRBJ2-1	once	14	TGCAGCGTTGCCCCTGAACACCACTCCTACGAGCAGTTCTTC	CSVAPEHHSYEQFF